This T cell receptor beta chain emerged from a study of blood T cells in healthy people across ages. Findings and caveats of the study: Naive T cell percentage showed a strong correlation with TCR beta diversity. No conclusive comparison of naive versus antigen-experienced cells was possible with unsorted PBMCs.

Then a second PCR, running roughly 7 to 11 cycles, was carried out with a sample-barcoded 5' primer and a J-beta primer mix. A single record per CDR3 protein comes from TCRdb applying MiXCR to the 5' RACE reads. The sample holds around 750,000 distinct CDR3 sequences, roughly 53% seen once. Remarks on this clonotype: No antigen is known for it.

CDR1 DFQATT and CDR2 SNEGSKA come from the germline V gene (reference sequence). This CDR3 is built from 16 residues. Trimming stripped 6 bases from V and 5 bases from J, with 26 bases between. The sample was blood. The V and J genes are TRBV20-1 and TRBJ2-7; D is perhaps TRBD1 or TRBD2 (5 bases each). This receptor was obtained from an elderly man in good health. CDR3 DNA: TGCAGTGCCTTCATAACCGGGGCCGGGCCCGGGAACGAGCAGTACTTC. Translation gives CSAFITGAGPGNEQYF.